This T cell receptor beta chain was identified during a study of T cells in Graves' hyperthyroidism and ophthalmopathy (dated by TCRdb to about 2019). The study in broad terms: Peripheral blood samples were taken at initial diagnosis, before any treatment was given. A discovery cohort of roughly 100 patients, roughly 43 with Graves' ophthalmopathy and more than 55 with stable Graves' hyperthyroidism, was used to find distinguishing TCR V-J signatures. Whether ophthalmopathy could be predicted prospectively was tested in an independent validation cohort made up of 18 hyperthyroidism patients plus 17 patients who later progressed to ophthalmopathy. The roughly 90 discovery patients were divided at random into training and test sets in a 7:3 ratio. Thyroid tissue and blood T-cell repertoires from six or seven Graves' hyperthyroidism patients were also compared in the study. Following sampling, methimazole starting at 30 mg daily was given to hyperthyroidism patients, and high-dose intravenous methylprednisolone was given to ophthalmopathy patients. According to the paper, TCR Vbeta CDR3 sequencing was carried out on over 130 peripheral blood samples, which came from under 50 ophthalmopathy, some 73 hyperthyroidism and approximately 17 progressor patients. Study-level results and caveats: Most expanded thyroid clonotypes (frequency above 0.001) were also detected in blood, a finding suggesting that blood repertoires may reflect thyroid immune responses. In validation, progression to ophthalmopathy was predicted by the model with 65% to 71% sensitivity and under 85% specificity, a median of around 5.9 months before onset. Ophthalmopathy was separated from stable hyperthyroidism by a 13 V-J signature model, with just over 85% sensitivity and about 81% specificity obtained in cross-validation and 80%/75% obtained in testing. No statistical method was used to fix the sample size in advance, and group allocation was not hidden from the investigators.

The TCR beta CDR3 regions were amplified from RNA transcripts. The first round of RT-PCR for the TCR CDR3 was performed with the HTBI primer set and the Qiagen OneStep RT-PCR kit. Libraries were constructed in a second round of multiplex PCR, after which size selection and purification were carried out. The libraries were sequenced on an Illumina HiSeq2000 using paired-end 100 bp reads. Per the source publication's procedure: SOAPnuke was used to process the raw data, removing reads that contained adapters or uncalled bases, had a mean Phred below 15, or lacked an exact match to the constant primer or identifier. COPE v1.2.5 was used to merge high-quality paired reads, and clonotypes were defined as unique nucleotide sequences. MiTCR v1.1 was used to align the clonotypes against IMGT TRBV, TRBD and TRBJ reference segments. The analysis was restricted to V-J combinations with a frequency above 0.0001, which together covered just over 98% of the repertoires. A TCS score was defined as the ratio between F50 (clonal expansion) and ExV (chaos), using BLOSUM62-based TCRdist between CDR3 peptides within each V-J. Welch's t-statistics and random forest reduced fewer than 600 V-J features to 10 to 15, which were used in a naive Bayes classifier (R e1071). TCRdb took the public reads, trimmed them with fastp at Q25, ran MiXCR for clone calling and kept in-frame beta chains. Under each unique CDR3 protein, matching rows form one entry showing the most common genes and DNA. V and J calls and clone size were set by TCRdb, not the authors. Within this sample are about 640,000 distinct CDR3 sequences, with around 21% of them counted one time only. In total, the top ten clones hold 30% to 40% of the sample.

Ophthalmopathy patients had moderately to severely active disease, Clinical Activity Score of at least 3, NOSPECS grade of at least 4, and duration under 3 months. The study excluded patients with uncontrolled infections, other autoimmune diseases, pregnancy or lactation. Diagnoses were established on the basis of clinical symptoms, serum thyroxine and TRAb, thyroid ultrasound, and orbital computed tomography. Ficoll-Paque density gradient centrifugation was used to isolate PBMCs from 8 to 10 ml of fresh peripheral blood. Total RNA was extracted with Trizol reagent, and quality was checked on an Agilent 2100 Bioanalyzer. As regards this clonotype: The antigen it binds to is not known. The junction does not match germline at one end; this may be a read error.

The CDR3 holds 12 amino acids from the cysteine to the phenylalanine. Just the 36-base CDR3 DNA is kept, in frame starting at base 1. Source material: blood. The clonotype originates from a man aged 30-40 years with Graves' ophthalmopathy. The V and J genes are TRBV12-3 or TRBV12-4 and TRBJ2-5, with no reliable assignment of the D segment. At the DNA level, the sequence is TGTGCCAGCAGTTCAACCGCCGGTCGGTGGAACTTC. Translated, this gives CASSSTAGRWNF.